The T cell receptor (beta chain) under discussion was sequenced for a study of T cell changes during pregnancy in multiple sclerosis (dated by TCRdb to the late 2010s). As for the study more broadly: The study examined how the T cell repertoire changed over the course of pregnancy in women with multiple sclerosis.

A note on this clone: Its cognate antigen has yet to be identified. The input lacks base qualities; no much larger clone sits a single base away.

The library was generated by the immunoSEQ multiplex PCR assay. The table was pulled from immuneACCESS by TCRdb, which kept in-frame rearrangements only. Such tables lose some clones; where checked, under half of the loss comes from unresolved V genes, and the rest has no known cause. For this sample there are 60,000 to 85,000 clones; roughly nine tenths appear just once. The top ten hold approximately 1.4% of the sample. Including the terminal cysteine and phenylalanine, the CDR3 comprises 15 residues. This entry keeps only the CDR3 DNA: 45 bases, framed from base 1. Looking up the germline V gene (reference sequence) yields CDR1 LNHDA and CDR2 SQIVND. The V end gives up 3 bases and the J end 5 bases, leaving 5 bases in the junction not matched to a gene.

The specimen comprised peripheral blood, sampled in the second trimester of pregnancy. This TCR was sampled from a female donor with multiple sclerosis, enrolled in a pregnancy study. This receptor chain uses TRBV19 and TRBJ1-3, with 9 central nucleotides matching TRBD1. For the CDR3, the sequence is CASSMRTGARNTIYF. The base sequence is TGTGCCAGTAGTATGAGGACAGGGGCGCGAAACACCATATATTTT. The reference TRBV19 and TRBJ1-3 proteins fill in what lies around the CDR3, so the full variable domain reads DGGITQSPKYLFRKEGQNVTLSCEQNLNHDAMYWYRQDPGQGLRLIYYSQIVNDFQKGDIAEGYSVSREKKESFPLTVTSAQKNPTAFYLCASSMRTGARNTIYFGEGSWLTVV.